Given below is one T cell receptor beta chain in context. Its antigen is currently unknown. This entry is derived from a study of cytomegalovirus exposure and HLA in healthy donors. Study-level background: Unique TCRs from HLA-typed donors, about 78 million of them, were held in an early data release. Of all 400 or so donors who were genotyped, roughly 85% belonged to the Caucasian-associated ancestry cluster. The study, taken as a whole, reports: Analyses of presence/absence relied on an assumption of roughly uniform sequencing depth across donors.

PCR used 60 Vbeta primers and 13 Jbeta primers. Per the authors' pipeline: A follow-up analysis tallied 65 million to 80 million unique TCR beta chains, some 9.9 million shared. The table came from immunoSEQ multiplex PCR; TCRdb's copy has only in-frame clones and leaves some out. V and J calls and clone size follow that table, whereas D and trimming were derived from the DNA. The sample includes 110,000 to 150,000 clones, roughly 65% seen only once; the top ten take 1.6%. After removal of 5 bases from V and 0 bases from J, the junction contained 4 bases not matched to a gene. The V gene's germline CDR1 is SGHRS and CDR2 YFSETQ. The CDR3 runs to 15 residues.

The J gene is TRBJ1-4, the V gene TRBV5-1; TRBD1 matches at 7 bases. The source material was PBMCs. This sequence originates from a woman in her thirties in good health and CMV-seronegative. This chain's CDR3 is CASRPQGATNEKLFF. In DNA form, the CDR3 reads TGCGCCAGCAGACCTCAGGGGGCAACTAATGAAAAACTGTTTTTT.